Listed here are 3 T cell receptor beta chains from one sample, sequenced in a study of blood T cells in healthy people across ages. A second PCR of about 6 to 11 cycles used a sample-barcoded 5' primer and a J-beta primer mix. TCRdb called the 5' RACE reads again in MiXCR, with one record for every CDR3 protein. Of 1,500,000 or so distinct CDR3 sequences listed, approximately 43% are singletons. Sequencing input: blood. These receptors all come from a woman in her late teens or twenties in good health.

CDR3 sequence (DNA): TGTGCCAGCACCATCGGGGTTGAGACTGAAGCTTTCTTT. This sequence encodes CASTIGVETEAFF. The chain links TRBV12-3 or TRBV12-4 to TRBJ1-1; D gene uncertain. V lost 7 bases and J 5 bases, leaving 14 bases between the germline ends. The length of the CDR3 is 13 residues.

The rearrangement links TRBV5-1 to TRBJ2-1, with D perhaps TRBD2 (6 bases). Trimming left V 0 bases short and J 10 bases short, with 8 bases between. Germline V CDR1 and CDR2: SGHRS, YFSETQ. The CDR3 covers 12 residues. Here the CDR3 reads CASSLVAEEQFF. The CDR3 nucleotides read TGCGCCAGCAGCTTGGTAGCGGAAGAGCAGTTCTTC.

The chain has TRBV25-1 and TRBJ1-6, with D unclear. The CDR3 has 16 amino acids. Trimming left V 7 bases short and J 0 bases short, with 13 bases between. Germline CDR1 is MGHDK and CDR2 is SYGVNS. DNA of the CDR3: TGTGCCAGCACGCGGGCAGAGAGCTCCTATAATTCACCCCTCCACTTT. It is translated as CASTRAESSYNSPLHF.